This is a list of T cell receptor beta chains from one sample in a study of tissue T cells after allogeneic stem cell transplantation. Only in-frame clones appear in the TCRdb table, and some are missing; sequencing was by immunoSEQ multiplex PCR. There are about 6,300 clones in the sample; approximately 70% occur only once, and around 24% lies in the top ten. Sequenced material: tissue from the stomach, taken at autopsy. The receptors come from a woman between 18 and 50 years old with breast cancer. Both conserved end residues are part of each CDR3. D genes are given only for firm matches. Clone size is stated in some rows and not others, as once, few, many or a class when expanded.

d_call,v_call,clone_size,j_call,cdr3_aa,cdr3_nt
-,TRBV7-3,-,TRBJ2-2,CASSFGFTGELFF,TGTGCCAGCAGCTTTGGGTTCACCGGGGAGCTGTTTTTT
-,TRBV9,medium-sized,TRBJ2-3,CASSVYSSSDTQYF,TGTGCCAGCAGCGTATACTCTAGCTCAGATACGCAGTATTTT
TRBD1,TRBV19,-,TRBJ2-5,CASSMKTGGVETQYF,TGTGCCAGTAGTATGAAGACAGGGGGAGTAGAGACCCAGTACTTC
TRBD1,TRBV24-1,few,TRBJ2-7,CATSDLLSGTGTYEQYF,TGTGCCACCAGTGATTTGCTTTCGGGGACAGGGACCTACGAGCAGTACTTC
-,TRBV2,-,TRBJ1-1,CASSGQVRVTEAFF,TGTGCCAGCAGTGGCCAGGTCAGGGTGACTGAAGCTTTCTTT
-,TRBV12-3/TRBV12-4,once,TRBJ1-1,CASRYGSEAFF,TGTGCCAGCAGATATGGGAGTGAAGCTTTCTTT
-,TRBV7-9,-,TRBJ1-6,CASSEDGGSYNSPLHF,TGTGCCAGCTCCGAGGACGGGGGCTCCTATAATTCACCCCTCCACTTT
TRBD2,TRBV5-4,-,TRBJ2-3,CASSRGGRDTDTQYF,TGTGCCAGCAGCCGTGGCGGGAGGGACACAGATACGCAGTATTTT
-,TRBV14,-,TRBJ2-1,CASSQDAGAFYNEQFF,TGTGCCAGCAGCCAAGATGCAGGGGCCTTCTACAATGAGCAGTTCTTC
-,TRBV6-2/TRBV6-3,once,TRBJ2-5,CASSGQGGVQETQYF,TGTGCCAGCAGTGGACAGGGAGGGGTCCAAGAGACCCAGTACTTC
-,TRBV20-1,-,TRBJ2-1,CSAIYNEQFF,TGCAGTGCTATCTACAATGAGCAGTTCTTC
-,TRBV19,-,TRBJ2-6,CASSTPRSGANVLTF,TGTGCCAGTAGTACACCCCGCTCTGGGGCCAACGTCCTGACTTTC
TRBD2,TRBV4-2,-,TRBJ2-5,CASSQERGGQETQYF,TGTGCCAGCAGCCAAGAGCGGGGGGGCCAAGAGACCCAGTACTTC
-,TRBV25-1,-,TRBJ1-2,CASSEGGGGYTF,TGTGCCAGCAGTGAGGGGGGAGGAGGCTACACCTTC
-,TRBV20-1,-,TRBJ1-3,CSASPRSRSGNTIYF,TGCAGTGCTAGTCCCCGGTCGAGGTCTGGAAACACCATATATTTT
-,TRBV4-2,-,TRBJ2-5,CASSQRLQETQYF,TGTGCCAGCAGCCAAAGGCTTCAAGAGACCCAGTACTTC
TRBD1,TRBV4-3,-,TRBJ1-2,CASSQSTGDGYTF,TGCGCCAGCAGCCAATCAACAGGGGATGGCTACACCTTC
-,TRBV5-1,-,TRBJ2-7,CASSLEGVYGEQYF,TGCGCCAGCAGCTTGGAGGGGGTCTACGGGGAGCAGTACTTC
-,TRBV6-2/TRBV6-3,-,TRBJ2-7,CASSSDRALSYEQYF,TGTGCCAGCAGTTCCGACAGAGCCCTCTCCTACGAGCAGTACTTC
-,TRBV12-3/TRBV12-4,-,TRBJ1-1,CASSPRTGAEAFF,TGTGCCAGCAGTCCGAGGACGGGGGCTGAAGCTTTCTTT
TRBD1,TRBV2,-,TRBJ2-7,CASAPDRAYEQYF,TGTGCCAGCGCTCCCGACAGGGCCTACGAGCAGTACTTC
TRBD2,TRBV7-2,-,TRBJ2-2,CASSLVAGLNTGELFF,TGTGCCAGCAGCTTAGTAGCGGGGCTGAACACCGGGGAGCTGTTTTTT
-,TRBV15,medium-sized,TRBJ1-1,CATSRPVEDTEAFF,TGTGCCACCAGCAGACCCGTGGAGGACACTGAAGCTTTCTTT
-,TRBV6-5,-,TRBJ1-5,CASTKVVEHQPQHF,TGTGCCAGCACTAAAGTGGTGGAGCATCAGCCCCAGCATTTT
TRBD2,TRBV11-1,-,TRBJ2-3,CASSSGLAGGSDTQYF,TGTGCCAGCAGCTCCGGACTAGCGGGGGGGTCGGATACGCAGTATTTT
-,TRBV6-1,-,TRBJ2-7,CASSEANEYEQYF,TGTGCCAGCAGTGAAGCGAACGAATACGAGCAGTACTTC
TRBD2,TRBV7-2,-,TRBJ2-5,CASSGVREGRETQYF,TGTGCCAGCAGCGGTGTGCGGGAGGGGAGGGAGACCCAGTACTTC
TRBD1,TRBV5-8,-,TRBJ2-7,CASTRTGTGVYEQYF,TGTGCCAGCACCCGCACCGGGACAGGGGTTTACGAGCAGTACTTC
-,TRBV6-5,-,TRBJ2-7,CASTDTFDSYEQYF,TGTGCCAGCACCGACACATTCGACTCCTACGAGCAGTACTTC
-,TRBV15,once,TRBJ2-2,CATSPRRDTGELFF,TGTGCCACCAGCCCCCGCCGCGACACCGGGGAGCTGTTTTTT
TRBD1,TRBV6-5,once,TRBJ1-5,CASDRVGNNQPQHF,TGTGCCAGCGACAGGGTAGGGAACAATCAGCCCCAGCATTTT
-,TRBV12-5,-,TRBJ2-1,CASGKSGAPNEQFF,TGTGCTAGTGGGAAATCGGGGGCCCCCAATGAGCAGTTCTTC
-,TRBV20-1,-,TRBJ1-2,CSASGGNGYTF,TGCAGTGCTAGTGGGGGCAACGGCTACACCTTC
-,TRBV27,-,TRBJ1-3,CASGRGGTGNTIYF,TGTGCCTCAGGTAGAGGGGGAACTGGAAACACCATATATTTT
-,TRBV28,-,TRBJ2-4,CASSFWVGQGFDIQYF,TGTGCCAGCAGTTTTTGGGTCGGGCAGGGGTTTGACATTCAGTACTTC
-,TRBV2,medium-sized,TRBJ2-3,CASSFILAGTFSTDTQYF,TGTGCCAGCAGTTTCATACTGGCCGGGACGTTTAGCACAGATACGCAGTATTTT
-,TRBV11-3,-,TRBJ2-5,CASSFGAGNQETQYF,TGTGCCAGCAGCTTCGGAGCAGGGAACCAAGAGACCCAGTACTTC
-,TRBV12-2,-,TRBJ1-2,CATLFPGALYGYTF,TGTGCAACTCTCTTCCCGGGGGCCTTATATGGCTACACCTTC
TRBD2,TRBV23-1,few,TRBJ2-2,CASSGAGGPDGELFF,TGCGCCAGCAGTGGGGCGGGAGGGCCGGACGGGGAGCTGTTTTTT
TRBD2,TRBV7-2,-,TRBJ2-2,CASRGGGSTGELFF,TGTGCCAGCCGCGGGGGGGGCAGCACCGGGGAGCTGTTTTTT
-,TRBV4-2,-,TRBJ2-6,CASSQGRASPGANVLTF,TGTGCCAGCAGCCAAGGGCGGGCGTCCCCTGGGGCCAACGTCCTGACTTTC